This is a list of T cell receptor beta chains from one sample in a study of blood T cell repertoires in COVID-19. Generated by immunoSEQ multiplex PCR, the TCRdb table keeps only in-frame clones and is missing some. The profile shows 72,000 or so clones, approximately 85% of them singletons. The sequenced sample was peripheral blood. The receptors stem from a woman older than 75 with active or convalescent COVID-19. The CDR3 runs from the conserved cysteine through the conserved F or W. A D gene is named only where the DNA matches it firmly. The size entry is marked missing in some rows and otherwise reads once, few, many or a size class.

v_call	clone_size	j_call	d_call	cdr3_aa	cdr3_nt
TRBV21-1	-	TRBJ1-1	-	CASSNPGQGIMNTEAFF	TGTGCCAGCAGCAACCCGGGACAGGGTATCATGAACACTGAAGCTTTCTTT
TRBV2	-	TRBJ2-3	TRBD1	CASRVGQGITDTQYF	TGTGCCAGCAGAGTCGGACAGGGAATCACAGATACGCAGTATTTT
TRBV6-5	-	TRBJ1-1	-	CASSYRSGPPEAFF	TGTGCCAGCAGTTACAGGTCAGGGCCCCCTGAAGCTTTCTTT
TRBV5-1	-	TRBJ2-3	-	CASRQRPGTRSGTDTQYF	TGCGCCAGCCGCCAACGTCCGGGAACTCGCTCGGGCACAGATACGCAGTATTTT
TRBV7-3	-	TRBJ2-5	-	CASSLGTGASETQYF	TGTGCCAGCAGCCTCGGTACTGGAGCATCGGAGACCCAGTACTTC
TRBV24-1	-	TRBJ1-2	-	CATSDPRTAPYGYTF	TGTGCCACCAGTGACCCTCGGACAGCCCCCTATGGCTACACCTTC
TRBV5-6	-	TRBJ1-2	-	CASSLVPRPQGDYGYTF	TGTGCCAGCAGCTTGGTGCCCAGACCACAGGGAGACTATGGCTACACCTTC
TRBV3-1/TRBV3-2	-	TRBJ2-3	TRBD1	CASSHKGGTGGSADTQYF	TGTGCCAGCAGCCACAAAGGAGGGACAGGGGGTTCAGCAGATACGCAGTATTTT
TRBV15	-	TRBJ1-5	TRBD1	CATSAQLQGVIGQPQHF	TGTGCCACCAGCGCCCAACTACAGGGGGTGATAGGACAGCCCCAGCATTTT
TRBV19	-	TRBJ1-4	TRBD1	CASSASYRGHREKLFF	TGTGCCAGTAGTGCCTCCTACAGGGGGCACCGTGAAAAACTGTTTTTT
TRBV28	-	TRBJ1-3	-	CASSLSWPSGNTIYF	TGTGCCAGCAGTTTATCTTGGCCCTCTGGAAACACCATATATTTT
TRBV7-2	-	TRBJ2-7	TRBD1	CASSGGQGAYYEQYF	TGTGCCAGCAGCGGAGGACAGGGGGCTTACTACGAGCAGTACTTC
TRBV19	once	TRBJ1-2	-	CATIHRGYGYTF	TGTGCCACCATCCATAGGGGGTATGGCTACACCTTC
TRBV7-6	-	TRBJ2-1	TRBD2	CASSRSGGTYNEQFF	TGTGCCAGCAGCAGGAGCGGGGGAACCTACAATGAGCAGTTCTTC
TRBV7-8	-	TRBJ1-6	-	CASSPNPNTRGGSNSPLHF	TGTGCCAGCAGCCCTAACCCAAACACCAGGGGAGGGAGTAATTCACCCCTCCACTTT
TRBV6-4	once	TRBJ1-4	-	CASSDRVLTNEKLFF	TGTGCCAGCAGTGATCGCGTTTTAACTAATGAAAAACTGTTTTTT
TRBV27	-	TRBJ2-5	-	CASSLFSGQETQYF	TGTGCCAGCAGTTTATTTTCAGGACAAGAGACCCAGTACTTC
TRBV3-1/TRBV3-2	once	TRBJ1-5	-	CASSQDLVAQPQHF	TGTGCCAGCAGCCAGGACTTGGTGGCTCAGCCCCAGCATTTT
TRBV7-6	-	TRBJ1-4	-	CASSLGASGQREKLFF	TGTGCCAGCAGCTTAGGAGCCTCAGGGCAAAGGGAAAAACTGTTTTTT
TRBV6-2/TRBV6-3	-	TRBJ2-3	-	CASSSAGSITDTQYF	TGTGCCAGCAGTTCCGCAGGCTCAATCACAGATACGCAGTATTTT
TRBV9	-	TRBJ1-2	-	CASSVSAFGGYTF	TGTGCCAGCAGCGTTAGCGCTTTCGGAGGCTACACCTTC
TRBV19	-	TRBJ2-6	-	CASRTASGANVLTF	TGTGCCAGTAGGACAGCCTCCGGGGCCAACGTCCTGACTTTC
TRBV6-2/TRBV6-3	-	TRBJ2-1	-	CASSYGRSPPNEQFF	TGTGCCAGCAGTTACGGCAGGTCGCCCCCCAATGAGCAGTTCTTC
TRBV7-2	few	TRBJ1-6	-	CASSWQSIYNSPLHF	TGTGCCAGCAGCTGGCAGTCCATCTATAATTCACCCCTCCACTTT
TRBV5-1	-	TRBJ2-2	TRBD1	CASSLLGQGDTGELFF	TGCGCCAGCAGCTTGTTGGGACAGGGAGACACCGGGGAGCTGTTTTTT
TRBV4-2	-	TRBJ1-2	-	CASSQDLSTGIHYGYTF	TGTGCCAGCAGCCAAGATCTTTCTACAGGGATTCACTATGGCTACACCTTC
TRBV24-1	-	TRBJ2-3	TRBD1	CATSDPGTDTDTQYF	TGTGCCACCAGTGATCCCGGGACAGACACAGATACGCAGTATTTT
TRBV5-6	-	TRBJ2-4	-	CASSLSSGDKNIQYF	TGTGCCAGCAGCTTGTCCTCAGGGGACAAAAACATTCAGTACTTC
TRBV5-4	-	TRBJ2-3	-	CASSLATGTGQGDTQYF	TGTGCCAGCAGCTTGGCCACTGGGACCGGCCAGGGGGATACGCAGTATTTT
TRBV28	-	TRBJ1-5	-	CASSLQGPPLYSNQPQHF	TGTGCCAGCAGTTTACAGGGGCCCCCTCTCTATAGCAATCAGCCCCAGCATTTT
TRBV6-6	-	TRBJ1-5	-	CASSYHDRNQPQHF	TGTGCCAGCAGTTACCATGACAGGAATCAGCCCCAGCATTTT
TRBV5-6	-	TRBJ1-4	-	CASSPGGTEEKLFF	TGTGCCAGCAGCCCGGGGGGAACCGAGGAAAAACTGTTTTTT
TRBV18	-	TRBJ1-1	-	CASSPSAGRATEAFF	TGTGCCAGCTCACCGTCTGCAGGGAGGGCCACTGAAGCTTTCTTT
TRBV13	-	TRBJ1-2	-	CASSSQPTANYGYTF	TGTGCCAGCAGCTCCCAACCTACAGCTAACTATGGCTACACCTTC
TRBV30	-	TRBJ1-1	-	CASNRDTTEAFF	TGTGCCTCTAACAGGGATACCACTGAAGCTTTCTTT
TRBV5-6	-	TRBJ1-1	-	CASSLWPPRGAFF	TGTGCCAGCAGCCTCTGGCCCCCCAGGGGAGCTTTCTTT
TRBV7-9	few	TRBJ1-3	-	CASSYALGNTIYF	TGTGCCAGCAGCTACGCGCTAGGAAACACCATATATTTT
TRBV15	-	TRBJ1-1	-	CATSSLTGNTEAFF	TGTGCCACCAGCAGTCTAACAGGTAACACTGAAGCTTTCTTT
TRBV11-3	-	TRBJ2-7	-	CASSSSSYEQYF	TGTGCCAGCAGCTCGAGCTCCTACGAGCAGTACTTC
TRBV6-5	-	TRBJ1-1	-	CASSYSAGMNTEAFF	TGTGCCAGCAGTTACTCGGCAGGGATGAACACTGAAGCTTTCTTT
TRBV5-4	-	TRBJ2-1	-	CASSRSYNEQFF	TGTGCCAGCAGCCGTTCCTACAATGAGCAGTTCTTC
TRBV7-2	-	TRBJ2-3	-	CASSVPGRREVGQYF	TGTGCCAGCAGCGTACCGGGACGGAGGGAGGTGGGGCAGTATTTT
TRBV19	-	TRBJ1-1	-	CASTLGGVNTEAFF	TGTGCCAGTACTCTTGGGGGGGTCAACACTGAAGCTTTCTTT
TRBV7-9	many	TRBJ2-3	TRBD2	CASSNTGAGGTPPVHTDTQYF	TGTGCCAGCAGCAACACCGGGGCGGGGGGGACTCCCCCCGTGCACACAGATACGCAGTATTTT
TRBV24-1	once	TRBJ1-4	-	CATSATAPNEKLFF	TGTGCCACCAGTGCAACAGCACCTAATGAAAAACTGTTTTTT
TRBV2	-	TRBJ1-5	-	CASSARQRVNSNQPQHF	TGTGCCAGCAGTGCTCGACAGCGGGTTAATAGCAATCAGCCCCAGCATTTT
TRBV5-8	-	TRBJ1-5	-	CASSRGGDGQPQHF	TGTGCCAGCAGCCGGGGGGGGGATGGTCAGCCCCAGCATTTT
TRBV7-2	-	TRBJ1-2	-	CASRLPGGYYGYTF	TGTGCCAGCAGGCTCCCTGGGGGGTACTATGGCTACACCTTC
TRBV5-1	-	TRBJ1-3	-	CASSLALSDTIYF	TGCGCCAGCAGCTTGGCCCTTTCTGACACCATATATTTT
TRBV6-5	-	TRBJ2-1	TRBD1	CASSRTGGGGNEQFF	TGTGCCAGCAGTAGGACAGGGGGCGGTGGGAATGAGCAGTTCTTC
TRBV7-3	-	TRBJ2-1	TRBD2	CASSKAPTGTSGGTEQFF	TGTGCCAGCAGCAAAGCGCCAACCGGGACTAGCGGGGGGACTGAGCAGTTCTTC
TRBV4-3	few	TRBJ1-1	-	CASSQDPVGVSTEAFF	TGCGCCAGCAGCCAAGATCCCGTCGGGGTGAGCACTGAAGCTTTCTTT
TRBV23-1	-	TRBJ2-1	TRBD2	CASSQDTLRRGGLNEQFF	TGCGCCAGCAGTCAAGACACTCTGCGGCGGGGGGGGCTAAATGAGCAGTTCTTC
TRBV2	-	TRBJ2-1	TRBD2	CASSEFPTSGASSYNEQFF	TGTGCCAGCAGTGAGTTCCCGACTAGCGGGGCAAGCTCCTACAATGAGCAGTTCTTC
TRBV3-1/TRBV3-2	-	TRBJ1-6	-	CASSQVEGIPLHF	TGTGCCAGCAGCCAAGTCGAGGGCATCCCCCTCCACTTT
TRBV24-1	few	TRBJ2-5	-	CATSGGGNQETQYF	TGTGCCACCAGTGGGGGGGGCAACCAAGAGACCCAGTACTTC
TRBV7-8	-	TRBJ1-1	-	CASRVRDNTEAFF	TGTGCCAGCAGGGTCAGGGATAACACTGAAGCTTTCTTT
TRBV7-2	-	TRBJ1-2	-	CASSLSIVYGYTF	TGTGCCAGCAGCTTATCTATTGTCTATGGCTACACCTTC
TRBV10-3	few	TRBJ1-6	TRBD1	CAISSDRTSYNSPLHF	TGTGCCATCAGTTCGGACAGGACCTCCTATAATTCACCCCTCCACTTT